Listed below are T cell receptor beta chains from one sample, sequenced in a study of T cells after yellow fever vaccination. In TCRdb, the 5' RACE reads were re-called with MiXCR into one record per CDR3 protein. The table includes 250,000 to 350,000 distinct CDR3 sequences, 6.5% to 8.5% detected once. This specimen was PBMCs, taken more than 40 days after the first yellow fever vaccination. All receptors come from a man between 18 and 35 years old who received the YFV17D yellow fever vaccine. CDR3s include the opening cysteine and the closing phenylalanine or tryptophan. Each record gives: J gene, V gene, D gene, clone size, CDR3 DNA, CDR3 protein. The D gene is left open where the match is weak. For some rows the clone size is stated as once, few or many, or as a class when expanded; others skip it.

J: TRBJ2-1; V: TRBV4-2; D: -; size: many; DNA: TGTGCCAGCAGCCAAAGGCGGCAATCCTACAATGAGCAGTTCTTC; CDR3: CASSQRRQSYNEQFF
J: TRBJ1-1; V: TRBV4-1; D: -; size: few; DNA: TGCGCCAGCAGCCAAGATGTTGACAGAGCTTATGAAGCTTTCTTT; CDR3: CASSQDVDRAYEAFF
J: TRBJ2-7; V: TRBV4-3; D: TRBD2; size: -; DNA: TGCGCCAGCAGCCAAGATATTCACGGGAGGTACGAGCAGTACTTC; CDR3: CASSQDIHGRYEQYF
J: TRBJ1-1; V: TRBV19; D: TRBD1; size: -; DNA: TGTGCCAGTAACCATATAGGGGACAGGAGAAACACTGAAGCTTTCTTT; CDR3: CASNHIGDRRNTEAFF
J: TRBJ1-5; V: TRBV18; D: -; size: -; DNA: TGTGCCAGCTCACCTCCGAGCAGGGGTGGCAATCAGCCCCAGCATTTT; CDR3: CASSPPSRGGNQPQHF
J: TRBJ2-2; V: TRBV11-3; D: -; size: many; DNA: TGTGCCAGCAGCCCCGGGGACACCGGGGAGCTGTTTTTT; CDR3: CASSPGDTGELFF
J: TRBJ2-3; V: TRBV28; D: -; size: -; DNA: TGTGCCAGCAGTTTGACCCCTCTTCGAGCTAACGATTTT; CDR3: CASSLTPLRANDF
J: TRBJ2-1; V: TRBV11-2; D: -; size: -; DNA: TGTGCCATCAGCTTAGGTGGAACTAGCAGAACATACAATGAGCAGTTCTTC; CDR3: CAISLGGTSRTYNEQFF
J: TRBJ1-1; V: TRBV20-1; D: -; size: -; DNA: TGCAGTGCTAGACCCAGGTTGGGGTCTGGGAACACTGAAGCTTTCTTT; CDR3: CSARPRLGSGNTEAFF
J: TRBJ2-7; V: TRBV10-3; D: TRBD1; size: -; DNA: TGTGCCATCGGTGCCCGGGACAGGGACGACGAGCAGTACTTC; CDR3: CAIGARDRDDEQYF
J: TRBJ2-5; V: TRBV7-2; D: TRBD2; size: few; DNA: TGTGCCAGCAGCACTAGCGGGGGGCGGCAAGAGACCCAGTACTTC; CDR3: CASSTSGGRQETQYF
J: TRBJ2-7; V: TRBV6-5; D: TRBD1; size: few; DNA: TGTGCCAGCAGTTACGAGGGACAGGGGCCCTACGAGCAGTACTTC; CDR3: CASSYEGQGPYEQYF
J: TRBJ1-6; V: TRBV12-3/TRBV12-4; D: -; size: -; DNA: TGTGCCAGCAGTTTATCGGTTCAGGGGCCCTCACCCCTCCACTTT; CDR3: CASSLSVQGPSPLHF
J: TRBJ2-3; V: TRBV7-9; D: -; size: many; DNA: TGTGCCAGCAGCGCACAGGGTACTAGCACAGATACGCAGTATTTT; CDR3: CASSAQGTSTDTQYF
J: TRBJ1-5; V: TRBV6-1; D: -; size: few; DNA: TGTGCCAGCAGTGAAGGGGGGGGGACTTCTTTTTATCAGCCCCAGCATTTT; CDR3: CASSEGGGTSFYQPQHF
J: TRBJ2-3; V: TRBV7-2; D: TRBD2; size: many; DNA: TGTGCCAGCAGTCCAAGCGGGGGGGCGACAGATACGCAGTATTTT; CDR3: CASSPSGGATDTQYF
J: TRBJ2-3; V: TRBV20-1; D: -; size: few; DNA: TGCAGTGCTAGAGATCAAAGGAACACAGATACGCAGTATTTT; CDR3: CSARDQRNTDTQYF
J: TRBJ2-1; V: TRBV25-1; D: TRBD1; size: -; DNA: TGTGCCAGCAGTGACCGGGACAGGCAGTTCTTC; CDR3: CASSDRDRQFF
J: TRBJ2-7; V: TRBV5-8; D: TRBD2; size: -; DNA: TGTGCCAGCAGCTTGACCGGGACTAGTCCCGAGCAGTACTTC; CDR3: CASSLTGTSPEQYF
J: TRBJ2-3; V: TRBV21-1; D: -; size: -; DNA: TGTGCCAGCAGAACAACCGAGACAGGGGGCTGCCTTCCAGATACGCAGTATTTT; CDR3: CASRTTETGGCLPDTQYF
J: TRBJ2-7; V: TRBV10-3; D: -; size: -; DNA: TGTGCCATCAGTGCACGGGCCGAGGTGCAGTACTTC; CDR3: CAISARAEVQYF
J: TRBJ2-3; V: TRBV5-1; D: -; size: -; DNA: TGCGCCAGCAGCTTGGGCGACAGTGCAAGCACAGATACGCAGTATTTT; CDR3: CASSLGDSASTDTQYF
J: TRBJ1-2; V: TRBV6-1; D: -; size: few; DNA: TGTGCCAGCAGGGACAGTGGACTCAGGCACTATGGCTACACCTTC; CDR3: CASRDSGLRHYGYTF
J: TRBJ2-5; V: TRBV15; D: -; size: -; DNA: TGTGCCACCAGCGTCGGGCGGACCCAAGAGACCCAGTACTTC; CDR3: CATSVGRTQETQYF
J: TRBJ1-6; V: TRBV28; D: -; size: few; DNA: TGTGCCAGCAGGCTGGAGGGGAGGGCAAATTCACCCCTCCACTTT; CDR3: CASRLEGRANSPLHF
J: TRBJ1-1; V: TRBV3-1; D: -; size: many; DNA: TGTGCCAGCAGCCCCCGGGGCAGGAGGGCTTTCTTT; CDR3: CASSPRGRRAFF